This TCR beta chain was captured in a study of blood T cell repertoires in COVID-19. Across the study: Researchers got acute and convalescent COVID-19 samples from the United States, Italy and Spain.

The CDR3 loop spans 14 amino acids. The V segment lost 6 bases and the J segment 7 bases; nucleotides outside the gene matches: 3. CDR1 MNHNY and CDR2 SVGAGI come from the germline V gene (reference sequence). Source study methods: Researchers report that nucleated cell counts were estimated from reference gene primer amplification. Profiling relied on immunoSEQ multiplex PCR, and the TCRdb table lists in-frame clones only, not all of them. The D gene and trimming were derived from the DNA, and the V and J assignments and clone size from that table. The sample has some 390,000 clones; about 88% are singletons.

This clonotype was sampled from a middle-aged woman with COVID-19, enrolled during active disease. The sequenced material came from peripheral blood. This chain uses TRBV6-6 with TRBJ2-1; 13 bases match TRBD2. The CDR3 loop reads CASSPTSGRNEQFF. In nucleotides, the CDR3 is TGTGCCAGCAGCCCGACTAGCGGGAGGAATGAGCAGTTCTTC.